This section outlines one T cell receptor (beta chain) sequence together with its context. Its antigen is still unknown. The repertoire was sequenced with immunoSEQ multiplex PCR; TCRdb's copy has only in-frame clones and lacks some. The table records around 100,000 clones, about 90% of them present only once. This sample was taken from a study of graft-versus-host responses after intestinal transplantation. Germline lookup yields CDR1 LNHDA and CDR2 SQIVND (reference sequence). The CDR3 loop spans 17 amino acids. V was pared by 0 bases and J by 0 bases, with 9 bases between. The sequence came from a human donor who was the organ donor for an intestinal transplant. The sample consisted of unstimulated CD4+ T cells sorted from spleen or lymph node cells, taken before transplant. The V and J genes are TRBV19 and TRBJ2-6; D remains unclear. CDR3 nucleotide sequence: TGTGCCAGTAGTATAGATGTTCGGGCCTCTGGGGCCAACGTCCTGACTTTC. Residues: CASSIDVRASGANVLTF.